The entry below describes one T cell receptor beta chain. Its matching antigen is unknown. The sample originates from a study of cytomegalovirus exposure and HLA in healthy donors. At the level of the study: Unique TCRs numbering approximately 80 million, obtained from HLA-typed donors, made up an early data release. Overall study results and limits: Later findings reportedly placed an Asian-associated ancestry cluster below the approximately 670-donor mean for N-insertions. Later examination showed HLA-associated TCR beta chains had greater clonal expansion than equally common others.

Trimming removed 7 bases at V and 4 bases at J, with 10 bases between. This CDR3 comprises 11 residues. Germline CDR1 reads SQVTM; CDR2 reads ANQGSEA. The primer mix had 60 Vbeta and 13 Jbeta primers. Libraries were prepared by immunoSEQ multiplex PCR; TCRdb keeps only in-frame clonotypes and omits some of them. Of 100,000 to 150,000 clones listed, about 80% are singletons. The sequence was obtained from a man aged 18 to 35 in good health and CMV-seronegative. Material for sequencing was PBMCs. The J gene is TRBJ1-2, the V gene TRBV29-1, with no clear D. The CDR3 sequence is CSAPEAYGYTF. The DNA for the CDR3 is TGCAGCGCCCCTGAAGCCTATGGCTACACCTTC. The variable domain in full, with the rest retrieved from reference TRBV29-1 and TRBJ1-2, is SAVISQKPSRDICQRGTSLTIQCQVDSQVTMMFWYRQQPGQSLTLIATANQGSEATYESGFVIDKFPISRPNLTFSTLTVSNMSPEDSSIYLCSAPEAYGYTFGSGTRLTVV.